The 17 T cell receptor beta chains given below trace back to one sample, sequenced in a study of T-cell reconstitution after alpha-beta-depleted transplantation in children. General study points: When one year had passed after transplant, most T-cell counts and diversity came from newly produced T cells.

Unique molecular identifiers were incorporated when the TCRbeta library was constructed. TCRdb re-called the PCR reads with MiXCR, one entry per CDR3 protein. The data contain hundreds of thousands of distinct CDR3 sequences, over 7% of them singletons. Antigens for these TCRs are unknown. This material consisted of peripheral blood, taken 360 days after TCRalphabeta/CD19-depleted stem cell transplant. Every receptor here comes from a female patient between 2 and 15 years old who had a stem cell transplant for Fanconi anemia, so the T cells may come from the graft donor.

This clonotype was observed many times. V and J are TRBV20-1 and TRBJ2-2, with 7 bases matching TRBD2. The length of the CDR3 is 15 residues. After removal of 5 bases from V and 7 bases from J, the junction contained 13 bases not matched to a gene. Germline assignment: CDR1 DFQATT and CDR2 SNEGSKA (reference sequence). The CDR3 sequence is CSARASNSGGGELFF. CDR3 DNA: TGCAGTGCTCGGGCGTCCAACTCGGGGGGCGGGGAGCTGTTTTTT.

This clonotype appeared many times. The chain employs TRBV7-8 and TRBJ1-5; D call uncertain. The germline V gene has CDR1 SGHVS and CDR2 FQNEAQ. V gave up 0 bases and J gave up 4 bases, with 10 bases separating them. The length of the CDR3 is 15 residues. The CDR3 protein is CASSLAPGTNQPQHF. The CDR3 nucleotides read TGTGCCAGCAGCTTAGCGCCTGGCACTAATCAGCCCCAGCATTTT.

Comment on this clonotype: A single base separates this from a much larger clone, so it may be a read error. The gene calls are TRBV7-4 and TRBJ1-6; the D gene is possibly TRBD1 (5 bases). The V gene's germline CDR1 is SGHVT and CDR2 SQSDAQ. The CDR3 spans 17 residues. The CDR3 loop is CATSLTGRVSYNSPLHF. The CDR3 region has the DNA TGTGCCACCAGCTTAACCGGCAGGGTGTCCTATAATTCACCCCTCCACTTT.

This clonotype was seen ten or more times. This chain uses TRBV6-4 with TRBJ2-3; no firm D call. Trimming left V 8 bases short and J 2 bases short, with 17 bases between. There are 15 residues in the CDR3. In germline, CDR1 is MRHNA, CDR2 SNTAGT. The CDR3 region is CASSPVAASTDTQYF. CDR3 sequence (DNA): TGTGCCAGCTCCCCGGTAGCAGCCTCCACAGATACGCAGTATTTT.

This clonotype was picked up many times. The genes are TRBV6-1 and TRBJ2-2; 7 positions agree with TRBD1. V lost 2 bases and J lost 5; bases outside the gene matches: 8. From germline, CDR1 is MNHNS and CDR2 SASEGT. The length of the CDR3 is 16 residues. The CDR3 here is CASSEIRQGWTGELFF. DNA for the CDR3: TGTGCCAGCAGTGAAATTAGACAGGGATGGACCGGGGAGCTGTTTTTT.

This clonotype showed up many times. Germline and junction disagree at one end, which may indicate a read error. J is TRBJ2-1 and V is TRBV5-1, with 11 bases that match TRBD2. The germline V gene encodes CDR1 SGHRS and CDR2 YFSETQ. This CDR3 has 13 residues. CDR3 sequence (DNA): TGTGCCAGCAGTTTAGCGGGGGGGAATGAGCAGTTCTTC. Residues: CASSLAGGNEQFF.

The CDR3 loop is CAIRVPRFGENTGELFF. For the CDR3, the DNA is TGTGCCATCAGGGTCCCCCGTTTTGGGGAAAACACCGGGGAGCTGTTTTTT. The chain links TRBV10-3 to TRBJ2-2, with D unclear. Trimming stripped 6 bases from V and 2 bases from J, with 19 bases between. Per the germline V gene, CDR1 is ENHRY and CDR2 is SYGVKD. This CDR3 spans 17 amino acids.

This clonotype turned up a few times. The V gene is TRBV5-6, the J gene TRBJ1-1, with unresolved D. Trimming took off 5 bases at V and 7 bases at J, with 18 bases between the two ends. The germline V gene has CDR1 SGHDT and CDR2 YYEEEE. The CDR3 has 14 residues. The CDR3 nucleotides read TGTGCCAGCAGTCCACTCGAGAACCTGTATGAAGCTTTCTTT. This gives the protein CASSPLENLYEAFF.

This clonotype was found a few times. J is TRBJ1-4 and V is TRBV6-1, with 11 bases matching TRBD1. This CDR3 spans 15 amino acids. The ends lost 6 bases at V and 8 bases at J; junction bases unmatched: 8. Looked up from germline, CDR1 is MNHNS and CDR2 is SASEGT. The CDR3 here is CASRRPGQGGEKLFF. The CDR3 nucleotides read TGTGCCAGCAGGCGACCGGGACAGGGGGGAGAAAAACTGTTTTTT.

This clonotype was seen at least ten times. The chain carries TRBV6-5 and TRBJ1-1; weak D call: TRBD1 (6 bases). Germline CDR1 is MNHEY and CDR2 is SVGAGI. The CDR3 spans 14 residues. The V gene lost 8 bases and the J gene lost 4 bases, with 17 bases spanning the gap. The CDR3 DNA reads TGTGCCAGCGACCCGGGACACTGGGGCACTGAAGCTTTCTTT. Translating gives CASDPGHWGTEAFF.

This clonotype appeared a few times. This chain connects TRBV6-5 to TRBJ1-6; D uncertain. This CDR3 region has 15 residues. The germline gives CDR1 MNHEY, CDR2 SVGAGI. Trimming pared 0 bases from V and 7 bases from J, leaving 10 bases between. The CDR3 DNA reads TGTGCCAGCAGTTACTCTGAGACGGTGAATTCACCCCTCCACTTT. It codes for CASSYSETVNSPLHF.

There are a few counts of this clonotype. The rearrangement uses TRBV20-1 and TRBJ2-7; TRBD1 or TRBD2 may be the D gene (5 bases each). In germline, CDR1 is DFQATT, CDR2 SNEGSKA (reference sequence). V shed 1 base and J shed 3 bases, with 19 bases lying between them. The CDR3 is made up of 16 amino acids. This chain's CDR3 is CSARGRVLGVSYEQYV. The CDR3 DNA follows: TGCAGTGCTAGAGGTAGGGTCTTGGGGGTGAGCTACGAGCAGTACGTC.

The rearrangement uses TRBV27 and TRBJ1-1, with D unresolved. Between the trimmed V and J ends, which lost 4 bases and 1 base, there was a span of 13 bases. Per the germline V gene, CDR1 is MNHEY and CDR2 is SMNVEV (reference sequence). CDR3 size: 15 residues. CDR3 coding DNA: TGTGCCAGCAGTTGGACCGCCCTGGGGAACACTGAAGCTTTCTTT. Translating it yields CASSWTALGNTEAFF.

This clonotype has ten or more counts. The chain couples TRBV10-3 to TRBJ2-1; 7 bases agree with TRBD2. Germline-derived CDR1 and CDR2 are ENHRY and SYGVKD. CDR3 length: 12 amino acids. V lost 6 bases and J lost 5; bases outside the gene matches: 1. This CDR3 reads CAIRGGDNEQFF. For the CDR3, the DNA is TGTGCCATCAGGGGGGGGGACAATGAGCAGTTCTTC.

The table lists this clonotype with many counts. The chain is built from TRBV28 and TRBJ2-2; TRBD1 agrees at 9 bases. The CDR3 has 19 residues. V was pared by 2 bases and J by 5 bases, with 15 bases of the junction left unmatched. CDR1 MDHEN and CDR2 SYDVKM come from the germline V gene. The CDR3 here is CASSLPIQGARIWTGELFF. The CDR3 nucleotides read TGTGCCAGCAGTTTACCTATACAGGGGGCGCGAATCTGGACCGGGGAGCTGTTTTTT. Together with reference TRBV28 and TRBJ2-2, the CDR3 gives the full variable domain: DVKVTQSSRYLVKRTGEKVFLECVQDMDHENMFWYRQDPGLGLRLIYFSYDVKMKEKGDIPEGYSVSREKKERFSLILESASTNQTSMYLCASSLPIQGARIWTGELFFGEGSRLTVL.

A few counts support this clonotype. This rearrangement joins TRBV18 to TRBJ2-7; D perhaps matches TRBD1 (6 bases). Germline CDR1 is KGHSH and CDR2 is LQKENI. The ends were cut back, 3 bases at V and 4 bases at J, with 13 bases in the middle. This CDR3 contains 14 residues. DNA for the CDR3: TGTGCCAGCTCACCCCTCCGGGACACTTACGAGCAGTACGTC. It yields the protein CASSPLRDTYEQYV.

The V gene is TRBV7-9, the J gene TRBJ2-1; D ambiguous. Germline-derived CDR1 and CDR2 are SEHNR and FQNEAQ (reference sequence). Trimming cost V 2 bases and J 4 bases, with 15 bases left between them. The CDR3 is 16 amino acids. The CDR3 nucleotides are TGTGCCAGCAGCTTATATTCAGGTGGGGTTTACAATGAGCAGTTCTTC. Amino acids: CASSLYSGGVYNEQFF.